This T cell receptor beta chain was documented in a study of read filtering for tumor transcriptome and immune sequencing. Study-wide context: Patients were approximately 17 male and around 13 female, mean age 65.9 years, range about 45 to 85. Findings and caveats of the study: About 82% of IR-seq clonotypes had a single read, yet these held around 3.5% of reads. Correlation between methods rose after single-read clonotypes were removed.

From germline, CDR1 is LNHDA and CDR2 SQIVND (reference sequence). This CDR3 has 15 amino acids. Trimming took off 2 bases at V and 3 bases at J, with 14 bases between the two ends. Molecular barcoded adaptors covering alpha/delta and beta/gamma chains were used on 400 ng RNA. Each CDR3 protein is one row after TCRdb ran MiXCR on the reads. This sample has around 130,000 distinct CDR3 sequences, with about 13% found just once. This clonotype came up many times. Its antigen is unknown. The sequencing sample was made of a population of CD138-negative cells sorted from bone marrow. The chain combines TRBV19 with TRBJ2-7; either TRBD1 or TRBD2 may supply D (5 bases each). The sequence came from a donor aged 40 or over with multiple myeloma. This CDR3 reads CASSIIRDPNYEQYF. The CDR3 coding sequence is TGTGCCAGTAGTATAATCCGGGACCCAAACTACGAGCAGTACTTC.